This T cell receptor beta chain is from a study of T-cell memory formation after mild COVID-19. Study observations and caveats: There was a balanced CD4/CD8 profile in clones contracting day 15 to 85, and later expanders leaned CD4+. Researchers could not confirm that second-wave clones peaking on day 37 targeted SARS-CoV-2.

Germline assignment: CDR1 SEHNR and CDR2 FQNEAQ (reference sequence). V lost 1 base to trimming and J lost 6 bases, with 6 bases between them. The CDR3 is made up of 12 amino acids. After 5'RACE with constant-segment primers, TCR alpha and TCR beta cDNA libraries carrying sample barcodes and UMIs were obtained. TCRdb itself ran the 5' RACE reads through MiXCR, one entry per CDR3 protein. The sample consists of approximately 390,000 distinct CDR3 sequences, approximately 16% of them appearing once. A remark on this clonotype: Its antigen is still unknown.

The clonotype was recovered from a man younger than 35 who had mild COVID-19 (a few samples of this study predate the infection). Cell type and time point are not known. Specimen: PBMCs or a T cell subset sorted from them (not recorded which). The V and J genes are TRBV7-9 and TRBJ1-2; no definite D call. The chain's CDR3 is CASSLGRNGYTF. As DNA, the CDR3 is TGTGCCAGCAGCTTAGGACGGAATGGCTACACCTTC.